This T cell receptor beta chain comes out of a study of T cells in Graves' hyperthyroidism and ophthalmopathy. This clonotype appeared many times. Using RNA transcripts as the source, TCR beta CDR3 regions were amplified. An initial round of RT-PCR targeting the TCR CDR3 relied on the HTBI primer set. A single record per CDR3 protein comes from TCRdb applying MiXCR to the multiplex PCR reads. Found here are fewer than 600,000 distinct CDR3 sequences, roughly 14% of them singletons; the top ten hold around a sixth. Orbital computed tomography and thyroid ultrasound, together with serum TRAb and thyroxine and clinical symptoms, were used for diagnoses. Input material: blood. The TCR comes from a woman aged 18-29 years with Graves' hyperthyroidism.

The CDR3 reads CATRDRGWNTEAFF. The CDR3 bases are TGTGCCACCAGGGACAGGGGGTGGAACACTGAAGCTTTCTTT. V and J are TRBV24-1 and TRBJ1-1; TRBD1 aligns across 10 bases. V trimming: 7 bases; J trimming: 1 base; junction bases outside the gene matches: 2. CDR1 and CDR2 (germline): KGHDR, SFDVKD. The CDR3 is made up of 14 amino acids.